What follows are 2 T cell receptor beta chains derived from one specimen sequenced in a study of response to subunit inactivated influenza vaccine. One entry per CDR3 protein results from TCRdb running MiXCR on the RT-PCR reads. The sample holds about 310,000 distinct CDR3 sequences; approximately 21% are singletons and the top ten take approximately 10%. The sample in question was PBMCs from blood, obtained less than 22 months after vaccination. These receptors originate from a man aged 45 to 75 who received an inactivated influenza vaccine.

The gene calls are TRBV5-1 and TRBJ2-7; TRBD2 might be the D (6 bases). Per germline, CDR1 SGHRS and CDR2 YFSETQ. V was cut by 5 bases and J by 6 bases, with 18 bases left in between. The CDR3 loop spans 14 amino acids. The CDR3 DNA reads TGCGCCAGCAGTCGAGGCGGCGGGATCGGCGAGCAGTACTTC. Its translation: CASSRGGGIGEQYF.

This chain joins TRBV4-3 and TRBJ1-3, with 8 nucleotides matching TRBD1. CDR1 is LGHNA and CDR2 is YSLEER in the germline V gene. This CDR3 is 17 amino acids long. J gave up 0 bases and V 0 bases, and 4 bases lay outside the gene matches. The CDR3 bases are TGCGCCAGCAGCCAAGATTATGGGACAGGCTCTGGAAACACCATATATTTT. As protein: CASSQDYGTGSGNTIYF.